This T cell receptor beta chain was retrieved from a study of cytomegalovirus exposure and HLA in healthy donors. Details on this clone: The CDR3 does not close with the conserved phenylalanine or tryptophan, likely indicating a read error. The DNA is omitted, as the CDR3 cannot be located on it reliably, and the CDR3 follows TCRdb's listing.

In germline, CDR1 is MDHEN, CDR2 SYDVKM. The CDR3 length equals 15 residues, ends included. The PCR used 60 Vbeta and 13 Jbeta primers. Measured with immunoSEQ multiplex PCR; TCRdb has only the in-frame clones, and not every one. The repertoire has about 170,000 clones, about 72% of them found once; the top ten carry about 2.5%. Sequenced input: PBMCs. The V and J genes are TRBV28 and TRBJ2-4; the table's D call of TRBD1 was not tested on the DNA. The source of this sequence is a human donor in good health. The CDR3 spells CASSHAGTGAPTLLS.